The T cell receptor beta chain under discussion was sequenced for a study of blood T cell repertoires in COVID-19. V lost 4 bases, J lost 3 bases, and 7 bases stayed unmatched. Germline-derived CDR1 and CDR2 are SGHRS and YFSETQ. The CDR3 contains 15 residues. Generated by immunoSEQ multiplex PCR, the TCRdb table keeps only in-frame clones and is missing some. The sample consists of around 190,000 clones, about 81% of them appearing once. Sequencing was done on a sample of PBMCs or T cells enriched from blood (not recorded which). The rearrangement links TRBV5-1 to TRBJ2-3; TRBD1 aligns across 8 bases. This receptor was obtained from a middle-aged man who had recovered from COVID-19. In DNA, the CDR3 is TGCGCCAGCAGCGGAACAGGGGGGATGACAGATACGCAGTATTTT. It specifies CASSGTGGMTDTQYF. The full variable domain, in which reference TRBV5-1 and TRBJ2-3 provide the parts outside the CDR3, is KAGVTQTPRYLIKTRGQQVTLSCSPISGHRSVSWYQQTPGQGLQFLFEYFSETQRNKGNFPGRFSGRQFSNSRSEMNVSTLELGDSALYLCASSGTGGMTDTQYFGPGTRLTVL.